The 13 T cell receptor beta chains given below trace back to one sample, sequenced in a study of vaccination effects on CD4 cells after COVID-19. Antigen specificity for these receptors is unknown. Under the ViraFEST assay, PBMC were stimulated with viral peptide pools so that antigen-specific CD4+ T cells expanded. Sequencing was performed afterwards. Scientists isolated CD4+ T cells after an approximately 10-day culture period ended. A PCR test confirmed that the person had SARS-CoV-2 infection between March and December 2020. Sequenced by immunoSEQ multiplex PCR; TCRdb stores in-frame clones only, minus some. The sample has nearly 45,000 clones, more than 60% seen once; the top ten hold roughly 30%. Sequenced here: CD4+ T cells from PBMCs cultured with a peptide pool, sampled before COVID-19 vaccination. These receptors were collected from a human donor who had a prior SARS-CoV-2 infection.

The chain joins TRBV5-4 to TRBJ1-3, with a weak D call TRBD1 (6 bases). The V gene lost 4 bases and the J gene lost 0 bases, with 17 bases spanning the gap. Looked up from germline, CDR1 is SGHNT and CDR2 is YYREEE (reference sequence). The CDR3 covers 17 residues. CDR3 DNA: TGTGCCAGCAGCCACACCGGACAGCGACTCTCTGGAAACACCATATATTTT. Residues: CASSHTGQRLSGNTIYF.

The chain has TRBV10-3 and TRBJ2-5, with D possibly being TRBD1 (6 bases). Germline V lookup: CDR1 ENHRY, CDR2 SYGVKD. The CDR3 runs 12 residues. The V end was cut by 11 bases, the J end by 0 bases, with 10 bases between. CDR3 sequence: CASRQDQETQYF. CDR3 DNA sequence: TGTGCCTCCCGACAGGACCAAGAGACCCAGTACTTC.

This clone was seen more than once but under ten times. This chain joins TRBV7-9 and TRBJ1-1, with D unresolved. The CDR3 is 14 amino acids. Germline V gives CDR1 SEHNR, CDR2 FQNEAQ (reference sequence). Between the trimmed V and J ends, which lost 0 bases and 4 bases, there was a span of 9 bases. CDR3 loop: CASSLAPGGTEAFF. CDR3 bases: TGTGCCAGCAGCTTAGCGCCTGGCGGCACTGAAGCTTTCTTT.

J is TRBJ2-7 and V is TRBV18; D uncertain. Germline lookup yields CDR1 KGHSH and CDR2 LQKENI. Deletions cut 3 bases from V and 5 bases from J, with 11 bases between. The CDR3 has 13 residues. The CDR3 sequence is CASSPRYSDEQYF. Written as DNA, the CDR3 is TGTGCCAGCTCACCGCGATACAGTGACGAGCAGTACTTC.

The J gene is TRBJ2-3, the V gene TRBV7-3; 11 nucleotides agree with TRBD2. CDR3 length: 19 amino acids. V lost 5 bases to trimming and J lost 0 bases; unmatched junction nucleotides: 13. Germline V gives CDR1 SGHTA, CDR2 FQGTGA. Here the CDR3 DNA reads TGTGCCAGCAGCGAAGGCCTAGCGGGGGGTGGGATTAGCACAGATACGCAGTATTTT. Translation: CASSEGLAGGGISTDTQYF. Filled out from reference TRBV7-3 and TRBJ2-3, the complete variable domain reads GAGVSQTPSNKVTEKGKYVELRCDPISGHTALYWYRQSLGQGPEFLIYFQGTGAADDSGLPNDRFFAVRPEGSVSTLKIQRTERGDSAVYLCASSEGLAGGGISTDTQYFGPGTRLTVL.

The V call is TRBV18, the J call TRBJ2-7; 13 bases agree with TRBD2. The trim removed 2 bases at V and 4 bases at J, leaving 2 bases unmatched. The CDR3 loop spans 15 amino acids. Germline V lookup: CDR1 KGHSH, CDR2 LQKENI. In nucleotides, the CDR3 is TGTGCCAGCTCACCATCGACTAGCGGGAGGTACGAGCAGTACTTC. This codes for CASSPSTSGRYEQYF. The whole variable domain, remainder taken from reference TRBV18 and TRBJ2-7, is NAGVMQNPRHLVRRRGQEARLRCSPMKGHSHVYWYRQLPEEGLKFMVYLQKENIIDESGMPKERFSAEFPKEGPSILRIQQVVRGDSAAYFCASSPSTSGRYEQYFGPGTRLTVT.

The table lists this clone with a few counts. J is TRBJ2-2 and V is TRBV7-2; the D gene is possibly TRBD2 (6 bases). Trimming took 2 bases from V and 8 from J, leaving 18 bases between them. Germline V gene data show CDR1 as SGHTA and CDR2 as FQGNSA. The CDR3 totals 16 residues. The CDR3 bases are TGTGCCAGCAGCTTATTCCATAGCGGTCAGGGAGGGGAGCTGTTTTTT. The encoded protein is CASSLFHSGQGGELFF.

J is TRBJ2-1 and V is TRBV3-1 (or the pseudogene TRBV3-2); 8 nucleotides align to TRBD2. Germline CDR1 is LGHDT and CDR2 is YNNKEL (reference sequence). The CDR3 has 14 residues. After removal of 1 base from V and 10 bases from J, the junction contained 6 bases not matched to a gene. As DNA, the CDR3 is TGTGCCAGCAGCCAAGGCCTGACTAGCGAGGAGCAGTTCTTC. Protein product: CASSQGLTSEEQFF.

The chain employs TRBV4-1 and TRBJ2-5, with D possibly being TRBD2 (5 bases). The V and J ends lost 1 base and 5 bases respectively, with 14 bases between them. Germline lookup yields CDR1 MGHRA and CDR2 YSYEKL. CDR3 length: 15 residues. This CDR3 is CASSQVLRDAETQYF. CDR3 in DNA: TGCGCCAGCAGCCAAGTCCTACGGGATGCGGAGACCCAGTACTTC.

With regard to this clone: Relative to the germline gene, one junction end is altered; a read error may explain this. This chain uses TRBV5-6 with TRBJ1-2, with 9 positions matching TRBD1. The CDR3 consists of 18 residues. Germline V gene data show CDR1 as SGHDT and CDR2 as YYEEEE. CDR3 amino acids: CASRLARDRESPNYGYTF. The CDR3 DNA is TGTGCCAGCAGATTGGCCCGGGACAGGGAGAGTCCTAACTATGGCTACACCTTC. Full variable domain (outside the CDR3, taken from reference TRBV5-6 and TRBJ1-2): DAGVTQSPTHLIKTRGQQVTLRCSPKSGHDTVSWYQQALGQGPQFIFQYYEEEERQRGNFPDRFSGHQFPNYSSELNVNALLLGDSALYLCASRLARDRESPNYGYTFGSGTRLTVV.

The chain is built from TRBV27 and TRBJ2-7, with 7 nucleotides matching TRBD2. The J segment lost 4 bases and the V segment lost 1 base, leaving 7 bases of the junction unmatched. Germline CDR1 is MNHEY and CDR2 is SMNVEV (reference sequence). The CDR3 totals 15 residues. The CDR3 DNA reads TGTGCCAGCAGTTTATTTGCGGGAGAGACTTACGAGCAGTACTTC. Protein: CASSLFAGETYEQYF.

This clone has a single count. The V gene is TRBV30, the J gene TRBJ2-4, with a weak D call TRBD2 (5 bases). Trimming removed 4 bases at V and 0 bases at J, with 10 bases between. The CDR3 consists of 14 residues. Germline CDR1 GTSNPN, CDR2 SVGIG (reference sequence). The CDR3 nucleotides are TGTGCCTGGAATCCCGAGGGAGCCAAAAACATTCAGTACTTC. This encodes CAWNPEGAKNIQYF.

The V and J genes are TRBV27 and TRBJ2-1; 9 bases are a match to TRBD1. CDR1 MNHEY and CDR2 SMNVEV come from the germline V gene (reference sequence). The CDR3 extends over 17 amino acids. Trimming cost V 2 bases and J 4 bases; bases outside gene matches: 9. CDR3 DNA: TGTGCCAGCAGTTTAGTTAGTGGGACAGGGATGTACAATGAGCAGTTCTTC. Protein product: CASSLVSGTGMYNEQFF.